What follows are 5 T cell receptor beta chains derived from one specimen sequenced in a study of T cell repertoires in cytomegalovirus infection. TCRdb passed the reads through MiXCR, listing each CDR3 protein once. The repertoire holds 200,000 to 250,000 distinct CDR3 sequences, with approximately 24% as singletons. The material sequenced was CD8+ T cells from PBMCs. The receptors come from a human donor in good health (CMV status not recorded). Some clones in this sample may be carry-over from other donors' samples.

The chain combines TRBV2 with TRBJ1-2, with 10 bases matching TRBD1. Germline CDR1 and CDR2: SNHLY and FYNNEI. This CDR3 contains 15 residues. Trimming cost V 1 base and J 5 bases; bases outside gene matches: 4. The CDR3 loop reads CASSEETGGGYGYTF. CDR3 sequence (DNA): TGTGCCAGCAGTGAAGAGACAGGGGGCGGATATGGCTACACCTTC.

The chain recombines TRBV20-1 with TRBJ1-1; D gene uncertain. The germline V gene encodes CDR1 DFQATT and CDR2 SNEGSKA (reference sequence). The V and J ends lost 6 bases and 5 bases respectively, with 19 bases between them. This CDR3 is 14 amino acids long. The CDR3, as DNA: TGCAGTGCCCCAACAGTGGGGATCGGGACTGAAGCTTTCTTT. It yields the protein CSAPTVGIGTEAFF.

The rearrangement uses TRBV2 and TRBJ2-1; 8 nucleotides match TRBD1. Germline V gives CDR1 SNHLY, CDR2 FYNNEI. J gave up 13 bases and V 8 bases, and 1 base lay outside the gene matches. The CDR3 has 9 amino acids. The CDR3 protein is CASGTGQFF. CDR3 nucleotides: TGTGCCAGCGGGACAGGACAGTTCTTC.

This clonotype was counted between two and nine times. V usage is TRBV19 and J usage is TRBJ2-2; D is unclear. Looked up from germline, CDR1 is LNHDA and CDR2 is SQIVND (reference sequence). Trimming cost V 7 bases and J 4 bases, with 7 bases left between them. This CDR3 contains 12 residues. CDR3 residues: CASMLPTGELFF. The CDR3 DNA reads TGTGCCAGTATGTTGCCCACCGGGGAGCTGTTTTTT.

V and J are TRBV7-2 and TRBJ2-7; D remains ambiguous. V was trimmed by 8 bases and J by 4 bases, leaving 6 bases between them. Germline CDR1 is SGHTA and CDR2 is FQGNSA. The CDR3 is 10 residues long. CDR3 loop: CASGNYEQYF. Here the CDR3 DNA reads TGTGCCAGCGGGAATTACGAGCAGTACTTC.